A selection of T cell receptor beta chains follows, all from one sample in a study of blood T cell repertoires in COVID-19. This table comes from immunoSEQ multiplex PCR, and its TCRdb copy is limited to in-frame clones, with some not included. The table records more than 20,000 clones, 85% to 90% of them present only once. Sequencing input: peripheral blood. The receptors were sampled from a human donor in a cohort sampled during active COVID-19. Both conserved end residues are part of each CDR3. A D gene is named only where the DNA matches it firmly. Some rows have no size entry. The others give once, few or many, or a class for an expanded clone.

v_gene,d_gene,j_gene,abundance,CDR3aa,CDR3nt
TRBV4-2,TRBD2,TRBJ2-3,-,CASSQDRTRTDTQYF,TGTGCCAGCAGCCAAGATAGGACTAGGACAGATACGCAGTATTTT
TRBV7-9,-,TRBJ2-1,-,CASSLRHRGGSYNEQFF,TGTGCCAGCAGCTTAAGGCACAGGGGGGGCTCCTACAATGAGCAGTTCTTC
TRBV7-2,TRBD1,TRBJ1-1,once,CASIRTGLTEAFF,TGTGCCAGCATCCGGACAGGTTTGACTGAAGCTTTCTTT
TRBV11-2,-,TRBJ2-2,-,CASSPQIGISFTGELFF,TGTGCCAGCAGCCCCCAGATCGGGATTTCATTTACCGGGGAGCTGTTTTTT
TRBV6-6,-,TRBJ1-3,few,CASTKLGGNPGNTIYF,TGTGCCAGCACCAAGCTAGGGGGTAACCCTGGAAACACCATATATTTT
TRBV4-1,TRBD1,TRBJ2-7,-,CASSQGARGRDEQYF,TGCGCCAGCAGCCAAGGGGCCAGGGGGCGGGACGAGCAGTACTTC
TRBV29-1,TRBD1,TRBJ1-1,-,CSVLTGWDTEAFF,TGCAGCGTCCTGACAGGGTGGGACACTGAAGCTTTCTTT
TRBV27,-,TRBJ2-1,-,CASSSRQASYNEQFF,TGTGCCAGCAGTTCACGACAGGCCTCCTACAATGAGCAGTTCTTC
TRBV12-3/TRBV12-4,-,TRBJ2-3,-,CASRPSGLDTQYF,TGTGCCAGCAGACCAAGCGGCCTCGATACGCAGTATTTT
TRBV2,-,TRBJ2-5,-,CASSGISSVRPQETQYF,TGTGCCAGCAGTGGTATATCTAGCGTAAGGCCCCAAGAGACCCAGTACTTC
TRBV7-2,TRBD2,TRBJ2-1,-,CASSLMPPGTSYNEQFF,TGTGCCAGCAGCTTAATGCCCCCCGGGACTAGCTACAATGAGCAGTTCTTC